This T cell receptor beta chain stems from a study of blood T cell repertoires in COVID-19. On the study more broadly: Specimens from acute and convalescent COVID-19 originated in the United States, Italy and Spain. The analysed material was cDNA or gDNA that came from T cells, B-cell-depleted T cells, or PBMCs.

Germline-derived CDR1 and CDR2 are LGHNA and YNFKEQ. This CDR3 has 18 residues. The ends lost 4 bases at V and 5 bases at J; junction bases unmatched: 13. Original handling: Amplifying reference gene primers gave estimates of nucleated cell counts. Clones were sequenced by immunoSEQ multiplex PCR, and TCRdb holds only the in-frame ones, with some missing. That table is the source of V, J and clone size, and D and trimming were worked out from the DNA. The repertoire holds approximately 190,000 clones, 84% seen once, with about 20% in the top ten. V is TRBV4-2 and J is TRBJ1-4, with 10 bases identical to TRBD1. The source is a human donor in a cohort sampled during active COVID-19. The source material was peripheral blood. CDR3 in amino acids: CASSRRGTGEGINEKLFF. In nucleotides, the CDR3 is TGTGCCAGCAGCCGGAGAGGGACAGGGGAAGGTATCAATGAAAAACTGTTTTTT.